Sequencing of this T cell receptor (beta chain) was carried out in a study of cytomegalovirus exposure and HLA in healthy donors. Germline V gene lookup returns CDR1 SNHLY and CDR2 FYNNEI. This CDR3 is 15 amino acids long. J was trimmed by 5 bases and V by 5 bases; bases with no gene match: 9. Primers included in the PCR were 60 Vbeta and 13 Jbeta primers. Sequencing used immunoSEQ multiplex PCR; TCRdb keeps in-frame clones, though not all of them. The table has tens of thousands of clones, around 80% seen once; the top ten hold 6%. The sequence derives from a male donor in good health and CMV-seronegative. The chain has TRBV2 and TRBJ1-2, with 9 bases matching TRBD1. Sequenced sample: PBMCs. The CDR3 bases are TGTGCCAGCAGTATAATACAGGGGGCAGAATATGGCTACACCTTC. As protein: CASSIIQGAEYGYTF.